This T cell receptor (beta chain) was sequenced in a study of cytomegalovirus exposure and HLA in healthy donors. Notes on the study in general: There were 160 or so TCR beta chains listed as cytomegalovirus-associated.

Notes on this clone: The antigen remains undetermined.

This table comes from immunoSEQ multiplex PCR, and its TCRdb copy is limited to in-frame clones, with some not included. The sample holds a few hundred thousand clones; around 90% are singletons and the top ten take under 0.4%. CDR1 and CDR2 (germline): SGHDT, YYEEEE. V was pared by 4 bases and J by 1 base, with 14 bases between. The CDR3 sequence is 15 residues long. The receptor's source is a woman aged 18-29 years in good health and CMV-seronegative. The rearrangement joins TRBV5-6 to TRBJ1-1; unclear D gene. Sequences were obtained from PBMCs. The CDR3 nucleotides are TGTGCCAGCAGCATGAAAGCGAATTGGAACACTGAAGCTTTCTTT. This sequence encodes CASSMKANWNTEAFF.